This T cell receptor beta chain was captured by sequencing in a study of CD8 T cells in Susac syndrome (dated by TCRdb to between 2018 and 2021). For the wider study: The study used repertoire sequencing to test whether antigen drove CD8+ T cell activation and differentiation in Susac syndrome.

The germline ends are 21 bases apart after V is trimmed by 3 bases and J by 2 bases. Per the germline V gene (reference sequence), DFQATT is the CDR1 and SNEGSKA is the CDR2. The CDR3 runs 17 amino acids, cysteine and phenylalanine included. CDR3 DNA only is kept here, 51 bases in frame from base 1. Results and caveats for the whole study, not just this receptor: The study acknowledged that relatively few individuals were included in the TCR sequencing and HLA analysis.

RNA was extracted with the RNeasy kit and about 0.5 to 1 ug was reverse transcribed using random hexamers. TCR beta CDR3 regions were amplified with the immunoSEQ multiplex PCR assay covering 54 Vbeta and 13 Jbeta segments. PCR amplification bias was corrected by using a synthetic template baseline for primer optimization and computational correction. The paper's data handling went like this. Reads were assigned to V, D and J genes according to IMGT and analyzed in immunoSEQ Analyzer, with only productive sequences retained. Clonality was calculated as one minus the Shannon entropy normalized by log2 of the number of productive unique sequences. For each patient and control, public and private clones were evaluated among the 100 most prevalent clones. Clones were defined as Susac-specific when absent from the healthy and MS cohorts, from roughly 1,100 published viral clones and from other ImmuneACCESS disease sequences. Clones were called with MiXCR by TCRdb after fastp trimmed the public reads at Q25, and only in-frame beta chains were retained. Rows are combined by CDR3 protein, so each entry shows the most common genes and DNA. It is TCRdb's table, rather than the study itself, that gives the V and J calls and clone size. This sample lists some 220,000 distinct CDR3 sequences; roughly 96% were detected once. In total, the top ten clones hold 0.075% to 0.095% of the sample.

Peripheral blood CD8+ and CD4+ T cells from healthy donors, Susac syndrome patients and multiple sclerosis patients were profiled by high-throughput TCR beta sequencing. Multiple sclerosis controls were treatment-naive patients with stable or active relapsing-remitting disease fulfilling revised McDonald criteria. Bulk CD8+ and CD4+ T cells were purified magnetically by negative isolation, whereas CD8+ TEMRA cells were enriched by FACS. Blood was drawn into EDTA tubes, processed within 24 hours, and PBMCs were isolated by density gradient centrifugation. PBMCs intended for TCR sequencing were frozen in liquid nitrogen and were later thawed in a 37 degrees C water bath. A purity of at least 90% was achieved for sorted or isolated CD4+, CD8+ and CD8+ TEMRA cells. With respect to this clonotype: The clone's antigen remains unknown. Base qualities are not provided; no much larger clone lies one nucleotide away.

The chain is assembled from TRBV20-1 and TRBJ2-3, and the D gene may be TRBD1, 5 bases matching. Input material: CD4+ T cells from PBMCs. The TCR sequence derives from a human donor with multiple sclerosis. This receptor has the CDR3 CSARGPPPLYLTDTQYF. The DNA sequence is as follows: TGCAGTGCTAGGGGGCCCCCCCCTCTTTATCTCACAGATACGCAGTATTTT.